This T cell receptor beta chain is drawn from a study of cytomegalovirus exposure and HLA in healthy donors. This clone was seen just once. The antigen is not known. Study results and caveats: The classifier reportedly diagnosed cytomegalovirus status with high specificity and sensitivity. Earlier results showed most TCR beta V segments being productive about 87% or about 30% of the time. After further analysis at a later stage, roughly 16,000 TCR beta sequences were associated with HLA alleles at 0.05 false discovery rate.

In the PCR, 60 Vbeta and 13 Jbeta primers were used. Produced via immunoSEQ multiplex PCR; TCRdb's table is partial and in-frame only. The sample holds around 200,000 clones, approximately 79% seen once. The length of the CDR3 is 13 residues. The V gene's germline CDR1 is SGHAT and CDR2 FQNNGV. Deletions cut 1 base from V and 8 bases from J, with 8 bases between. The receptor's source is a man aged 18-30 years in good health and CMV-seronegative. The sample consisted of PBMCs. The chain links TRBV11-2 to TRBJ1-4, with D perhaps matching TRBD1 (5 bases). The CDR3 spells CASSLVAGEKLFF. The CDR3 DNA follows: TGTGCCAGCAGCTTAGTAGCAGGGGAAAAACTGTTTTTT.